The 5 T cell receptor beta chains in this list originate from one sample, sequenced in a study of blood T cell repertoires in COVID-19. Some clones are missing from TCRdb's copy, which holds only in-frame ones; the method was immunoSEQ multiplex PCR. The sample lists some 50,000 clones, around 85% occurring once. The sequencing input was peripheral blood. The receptors come from a man aged 45-60 years with active COVID-19.

The CDR3 reads CASTRDIYSNQPQHF. The CDR3 DNA reads TGTGCCAGCACCCGGGACATATATAGCAATCAGCCCCAGCATTTT. The chain joins TRBV2 to TRBJ1-5; tentatively, D is TRBD1 (6 bases). Germline V gene data show CDR1 as SNHLY and CDR2 as FYNNEI. V lost 7 bases and J 0 bases, leaving 13 bases between the germline ends. This CDR3 spans 15 amino acids. Full variable domain (remainder filled in from reference TRBV2 and TRBJ1-5): EPEVTQTPSHQVTQMGQEVILRCVPISNHLYFYWYRQILGQKVEFLVSFYNNEISEKSEIFDDQFSVERPDGSNFTLKIRSTKLEDSAMYFCASTRDIYSNQPQHFGDGTRLSIL.

The chain employs TRBV5-1 and TRBJ2-1; TRBD2 matches at 9 bases. CDR3 length: 15 residues. CDR1 SGHRS and CDR2 YFSETQ come from the germline V gene. Trimming at V came to 2 bases and at J to 6 bases, leaving 6 bases not matched to a gene. The CDR3 DNA follows: TGCGCCAGCAGCTTCCTGCCGACTAGCGGCAATGAGCAGTTCTTC. This gives the protein CASSFLPTSGNEQFF.

CDR3 DNA: TGTGCCAGCAGTTTGCTTCCGGGACAGGGGGACACTGAAGCTTTCTTT. Its protein is CASSLLPGQGDTEAFF. J is TRBJ1-1 and V is TRBV27; 11 nucleotides match TRBD1. Trimming removed 3 bases from V and 3 bases from J; junction bases left unmatched: 6. This CDR3 is built from 16 residues. CDR1 and CDR2 (germline): MNHEY, SMNVEV (reference sequence).

This clone was picked up a small number of times. V gene TRBV7-2 combines with J gene TRBJ2-5, with 8 bases lining up with TRBD1. Germline CDR1 is SGHTA and CDR2 is FQGNSA. This CDR3 region has 15 residues. V shed 5 bases and J 1 base; nucleotides not matched to a gene: 6. The CDR3 coding sequence is TGTGCCAGCAGCAGAGACAGGGGTCTCCAAGAGACCCAGTACTTC. Its protein product is CASSRDRGLQETQYF.

This clone was observed a handful of times. The CDR3 protein is CASSTPGLAVEQYF. As DNA, the CDR3 is TGTGCCAGCAGTACCCCGGGACTAGCGGTTGAGCAGTACTTC. The V and J genes are TRBV6-5 and TRBJ2-7; 11 positions match TRBD2. Germline V CDR1 and CDR2: MNHEY, SVGAGI. With V trimmed by 5 bases and J by 7 bases, 7 bases remained unmatched. The CDR3 loop spans 14 amino acids.